This T cell receptor beta chain appears in the sequencing data of a study of blood T cell repertoires in COVID-19 (dated by TCRdb to about 2020). At the level of the whole study: The collaborator samples originated in the United States, Italy and Spain and spanned the acute and convalescent phases of COVID-19. The prospective study material was composed of cDNA or gDNA derived from T cells, B-cell-depleted T cells, or PBMCs. Subjects who had been exposed to COVID-19, were actively infected with it, or had recovered from it provided the deeply sampled blood TCRbeta repertoires that made up the dataset. A freely available public database, intended as a resource for researchers studying the immune response to SARS-CoV-2, is where the repertoires were released. Samples came from the ongoing ImmuneRACE study (first 160 participants) plus 1,254 subjects from 6 global collaborators. A de-identified subject ID, COVID-19 status, age in years and sex were almost always included in the sample metadata. Where available, HLA class I and class II types were taken from metadata supplied by the sample provider and were not determined by assay-based typing.

The CDR3 has 17 amino acids, counting the end cysteine and phenylalanine. The DNA shown is the 51-base CDR3, in frame from base 1. In the germline V gene, CDR1 corresponds to MGHRA and CDR2 to YSYEKL. V ends up 0 bases short and J 4 bases short, with an unmatched junction base count of 8. Enrolling through a virtual design, the prospective study's participants ranged in age from roughly 18 to 89 years and lived across 24 United States geographic areas. In the prospective study, cohorts were assigned on the basis of participant-reported clinical history obtained from a screening survey and a study questionnaire. ImmuneRACE Cohort 3 recovered participants were defined by two consecutive negative NP/OP PCR tests, healthcare professional clearance, or symptom resolution. In the prospective study, whole blood, serum and a nasopharyngeal or oropharyngeal swab were collected from each participant by mobile phlebotomists. Participants in the prospective study had the option to provide additional blood draws and questionnaires over an approximately 2-month period. Before DNA extraction, blood samples from the prospective study were shipped at room temperature or frozen.

Overall results and qualifications from the work: How much clinical and demographic metadata was included differed by source and by participant, and the metadata was provided uncurated.

The immunoSEQ Assay, a bias-controlled multiplex PCR, was used to amplify TCRbeta CDR3 regions from genomic DNA. The source study handled its data this way. The number of nucleated cells in each sample was estimated from the amplification of reference gene primers within the assay. Sequence reads were collapsed and filtered to measure the absolute abundance of every unique TCRbeta CDR3 rearrangement. For each sample, productive Simpson clonality was calculated as the square root of Simpson's diversity index over productive rearrangements. This is the immuneACCESS table as TCRdb keeps it, with only in-frame sequences that have V and J called. A part of the clones is gone; compared with another copy, unresolved V genes explain less than half, and the rest is unexplained. V and J calls and clone size are those listed in that table; D and trimming were worked out from the DNA. The table for this sample lists about 480,000 clones; 70% to 90% of them were counted only once. The ten biggest clones cover less than 2% of the sample.

As regards this clone: What this receptor recognizes is not known. One base away there is no much larger clone; base qualities are not given.

The sequence joins TRBV4-1 to TRBJ1-4; 7 bases in the middle match TRBD1. The clonotype was recovered from a middle-aged woman who had recovered from COVID-19. The specimen sequenced was PBMCs or T cells enriched from blood (not recorded which). The CDR3 reads CASSQDREGADNEKLFF. At the DNA level, the sequence is TGCGCCAGCAGCCAAGATCGAGAGGGGGCCGATAATGAAAAACTGTTTTTT.